The 3 T cell receptor beta chains listed next were all sequenced from one sample in a study of molecular identifiers for immune sequencing clone quantification. TCRdb redid the calling of the PCR reads with MiXCR, one entry per CDR3 protein. The sample carries over 550,000 distinct CDR3 sequences, 25% recorded once. What was sequenced was naive CD8+ T cells from blood, with Jurkat cell RNA spiked in. As to subset: FACS-sorted CD8+CD4-CCR7+CD45RA+ naive T cells. These receptors were obtained from a human donor in good health. Some libraries in this study had Jurkat cell RNA spiked in.

V gene TRBV6-5 combines with J gene TRBJ2-3; the match to TRBD2 covers 9 bases. The CDR3 is 16 residues long. Germline loops: CDR1 MNHEY, CDR2 SVGAGI. The ends lost 5 bases at V and 2 bases at J; junction bases unmatched: 8. CDR3 region: CASSASTSGFTDTQYF. Here the CDR3 DNA reads TGTGCCAGCAGTGCATCGACTAGCGGATTCACAGATACGCAGTATTTT.

This clonotype was seen a handful of times. The chain combines TRBV30 with TRBJ1-1; 7 positions match TRBD1. CDR3 length equals 13 residues. In germline, CDR1 is GTSNPN, CDR2 SVGIG (reference sequence). The J segment lost 4 bases and the V segment lost 0 bases, leaving 2 bases of the junction unmatched. DNA of the CDR3: TGTGCCTGGAGTGTAACAGGGGCCACTGAAGCTTTCTTT. The encoded protein is CAWSVTGATEAFF.

The count of this clonotype is one. The chain couples TRBV6-2 or TRBV6-3 to TRBJ2-5, with unresolved D. The CDR3 spans 14 residues. CDR1 MNHEY and CDR2 SVGEGT come from the germline V gene. The germline V and J ends were trimmed by 0 bases and 9 bases, with 14 bases remaining between them. The CDR3 DNA follows: TGTGCCAGCAGTTACTCCGGGCTACAAGCGCCCCAGTACTTC. Translation gives CASSYSGLQAPQYF.